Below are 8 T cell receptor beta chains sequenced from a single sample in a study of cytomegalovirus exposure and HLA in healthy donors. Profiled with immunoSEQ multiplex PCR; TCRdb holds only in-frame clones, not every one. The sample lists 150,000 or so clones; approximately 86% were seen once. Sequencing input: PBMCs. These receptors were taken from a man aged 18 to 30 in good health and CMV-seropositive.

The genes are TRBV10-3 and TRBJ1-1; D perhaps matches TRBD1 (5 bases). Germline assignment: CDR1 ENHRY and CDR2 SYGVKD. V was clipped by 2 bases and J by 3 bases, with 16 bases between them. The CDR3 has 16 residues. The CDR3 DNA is TGTGCCATCAGTGAGGGTAGTGGGACTCGGGACACTGAAGCTTTCTTT. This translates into CAISEGSGTRDTEAFF.

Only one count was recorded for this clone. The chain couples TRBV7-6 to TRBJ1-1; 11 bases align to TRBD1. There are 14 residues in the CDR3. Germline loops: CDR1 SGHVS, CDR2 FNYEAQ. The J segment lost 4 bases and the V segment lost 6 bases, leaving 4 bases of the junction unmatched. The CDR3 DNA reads TGTGCCAGCAGACGGGACAGGGGGTCCACTGAAGCTTTCTTT. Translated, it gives CASRRDRGSTEAFF.

CDR3 DNA sequence: TGCGCCAGCAGCTTCACTAGCGGGCAAATTTACAATGAGCAGTTCTTC. This sequence encodes CASSFTSGQIYNEQFF. The chain links TRBV5-1 to TRBJ2-1; 9 nucleotides align to TRBD2. Germline V gives CDR1 SGHRS, CDR2 YFSETQ. V shed 2 bases, J shed 4 bases, and the junction held 7 bases outside the gene matches. The CDR3 consists of 16 residues.

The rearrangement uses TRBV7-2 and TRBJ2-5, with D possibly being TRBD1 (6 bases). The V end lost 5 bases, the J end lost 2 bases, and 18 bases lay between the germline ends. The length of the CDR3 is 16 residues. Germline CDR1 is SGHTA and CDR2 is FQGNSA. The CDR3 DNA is TGTGCCAGCAGCCAAGGGGCCAGGGGAATTCAAGAGACCCAGTACTTC. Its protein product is CASSQGARGIQETQYF.

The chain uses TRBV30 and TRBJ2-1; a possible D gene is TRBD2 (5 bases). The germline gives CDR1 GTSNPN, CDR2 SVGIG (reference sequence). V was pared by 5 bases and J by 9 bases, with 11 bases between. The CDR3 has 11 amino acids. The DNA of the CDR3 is TGTGCCTGGGGGGAGATCGGTGAGCAGTTCTTC. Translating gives CAWGEIGEQFF.

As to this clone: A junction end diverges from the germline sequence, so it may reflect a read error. The CDR3 nucleotides are TGTGCCAGCAGTAAGGCGGGGGGAGGCTCCTACGAGCAGTACTTC. The encoded protein is CASSKAGGGSYEQYF. The chain recombines TRBV10-3 with TRBJ2-7; 8 bases map to TRBD2. This CDR3 region has 15 residues. Looked up from germline, CDR1 is ENHRY and CDR2 is SYGVKD.

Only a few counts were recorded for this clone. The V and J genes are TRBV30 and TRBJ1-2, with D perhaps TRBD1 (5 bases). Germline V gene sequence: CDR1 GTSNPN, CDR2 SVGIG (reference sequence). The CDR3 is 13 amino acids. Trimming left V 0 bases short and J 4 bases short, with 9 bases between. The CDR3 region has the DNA TGTGCCTGGAGTGTAGGAGGGGCCTATGGCTACACCTTC. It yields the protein CAWSVGGAYGYTF.

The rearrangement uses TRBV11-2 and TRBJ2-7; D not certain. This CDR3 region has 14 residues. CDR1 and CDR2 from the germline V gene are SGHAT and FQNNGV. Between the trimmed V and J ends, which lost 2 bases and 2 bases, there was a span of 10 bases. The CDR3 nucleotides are TGTGCCAGCAGCTTACACCACAGAGCCTACGAGCAGTACTTC. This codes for CASSLHHRAYEQYF. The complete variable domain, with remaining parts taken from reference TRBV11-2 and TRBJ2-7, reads EAGVAQSPRYKIIEKRQSVAFWCNPISGHATLYWYQQILGQGPKLLIQFQNNGVVDDSQLPKDRFSAERLKGVDSTLKIQPAKLEDSAVYLCASSLHHRAYEQYFGPGTRLTVT.